The 21 T cell receptor beta chains in this list originate from one sample, sequenced in a study of CD8+ T cells in alopecia areata. In each case, RNA was isolated and then reverse transcribed into cDNA as the sequencing template. Assay: immunoSEQ multiplex PCR; the TCRdb copy retains only in-frame clones and omits some. The repertoire includes some 240,000 clones, about 58% of them detected once, and 1.6% sits in the top ten. Noted treatment: oral pan-JAK inhibitor, 5-10 mg twice daily. The material sequenced was CD4+ T cells sorted from blood, taken at week 4, from a patient treated with tofacitinib. The receptors were sampled from a human donor with alopecia areata.

In this sample, this clone turned up a few times. The V gene is TRBV7-9, the J gene TRBJ2-3; D gene ambiguous. Trimming cost V 5 bases and J 0 bases, with 3 bases left between them. The germline CDR1 and CDR2 sequences are SEHNR and FQNEAQ (reference sequence). The CDR3 runs 12 residues. CDR3 loop: CASSPSTDTQYF. The DNA of the CDR3 is TGTGCCAGCAGCCCTAGCACAGATACGCAGTATTTT.

The V gene is TRBV29-1, the J gene TRBJ1-1, with D tentatively TRBD1 (5 bases). V was trimmed by 6 bases and J by 7 bases, leaving 21 bases between them. Germline V lookup: CDR1 SQVTM, CDR2 ANQGSEA. This CDR3 spans 14 amino acids. In nucleotides, the CDR3 is TGCAGCGTCCAAGGACAAAACTCACTTCATGAAGCTTTCTTT. This translates into CSVQGQNSLHEAFF.

This rearrangement joins TRBV15 to TRBJ1-1, with D possibly TRBD1 on 5 matching bases. The CDR3 is 15 amino acids. Germline lookup yields CDR1 LNHNV and CDR2 YYDKDF (reference sequence). V lost 1 base, J lost 6 bases, and 15 bases lay in between. CDR3 sequence (DNA): TGTGCCACCAGCAGAGTCGTCGGGGGTCCCCCTGAAGCTTTCTTT. Translating gives CATSRVVGGPPEAFF.

The chain carries TRBV4-1 and TRBJ2-7, with D possibly TRBD2 on 6 matching bases. The CDR3 has 16 residues. The V gene lost 1 base and the J gene lost 0 bases, with 13 bases spanning the gap. The V gene's germline CDR1 is MGHRA and CDR2 YSYEKL. The CDR3 here is CASSQGSGRFSYEQYF. The CDR3 DNA sequence: TGCGCCAGCAGCCAAGGTTCAGGGAGGTTCTCCTACGAGCAGTACTTC.

The table lists this clone with a few counts. V gene TRBV7-2 combines with J gene TRBJ2-4; TRBD1 aligns across 8 bases. CDR3 size: 13 residues. The germline V gene has CDR1 SGHTA and CDR2 FQGNSA. V lost 8 bases, J lost 8 bases, and 8 bases stayed unmatched. CDR3 region: CASVSGGSDIQYF. In DNA, the CDR3 is TGTGCCAGCGTTTCAGGGGGCAGTGACATTCAGTACTTC.

V gene TRBV10-3 combines with J gene TRBJ1-4; the D is unclear. CDR3 length equals 10 residues. The V end was cut by 10 bases, the J end by 8 bases, with 8 bases between. CDR1 is ENHRY and CDR2 is SYGVKD in the germline V gene. CDR3 DNA sequence: TGTGCCAGCAGCCGAGAAAAACTGTTTTTT. Translation: CASSREKLFF.

About this clone: The sample holds other DNA sequences that translate to the same CDR3. The V call is TRBV6-5, the J call TRBJ2-1; D is unclear. With 2 bases removed from V and 1 base from J, the gap between germline ends came to 3 bases. The germline V gene encodes CDR1 MNHEY and CDR2 SVGAGI. The CDR3 extends over 13 amino acids. The CDR3 region has the DNA TGTGCCAGCAGTTACGATTCCTACAATGAGCAGTTCTTC. Protein sequence: CASSYDSYNEQFF.

The chain couples TRBV6-5 to TRBJ2-2, with no clear D. The length of the CDR3 is 16 residues. Trimming cost V 0 bases and J 2 bases, with 10 bases left between them. CDR1 and CDR2 from the germline V gene are MNHEY and SVGAGI. This chain's CDR3 is CASSYSFPVNTGELFF. Written as DNA, the CDR3 is TGTGCCAGCAGTTACTCGTTCCCTGTTAACACCGGGGAGCTGTTTTTT.

The chain combines TRBV30 with TRBJ2-7; TRBD1 matches at 7 bases. Germline CDR1 is GTSNPN and CDR2 is SVGIG (reference sequence). After removal of 6 bases from V and 2 bases from J, the junction contained 1 base not matched to a gene. The CDR3 is 11 residues long. The CDR3 DNA follows: TGTGCCTGCGGGACAGCCTACGAGCAGTACTTC. Translated: CACGTAYEQYF.

The rearrangement links TRBV4-3 to TRBJ2-2, with D uncertain. V lost 0 bases and J lost 6, with 11 bases in between. CDR3 length: 15 residues. Germline V gives CDR1 LGHNA, CDR2 YSLEER. CDR3 loop: CASSQETSVSGELFF. The DNA for the CDR3 is TGCGCCAGCAGCCAAGAGACGTCTGTATCCGGGGAGCTGTTTTTT.

The gene calls are TRBV6-6 and TRBJ2-7, with D unclear. This CDR3 is 12 amino acids long. Germline V lookup: CDR1 MNHNY, CDR2 SVGAGI (reference sequence). V was cut by 0 bases and J by 7 bases, with 7 bases left in between. The CDR3 sequence: CASSYSTGEQYF. The CDR3, as DNA: TGTGCCAGCAGTTACTCGACCGGAGAGCAGTACTTC.

The chain couples TRBV7-2 to TRBJ1-5, with D maybe TRBD1 (5 bases). Germline V gives CDR1 SGHTA, CDR2 FQGNSA. The V and J ends lost 5 bases and 4 bases respectively, with 15 bases between them. The CDR3 runs 15 residues. DNA for the CDR3: TGTGCCAGCAGCCTAATGTCGGGGCTTAATCAGCCCCAGCATTTT. This encodes CASSLMSGLNQPQHF.

This clone came up a few times. The V gene is TRBV29-1, the J gene TRBJ1-1; TRBD1 is a possible D gene (6 bases). Germline V CDR1 and CDR2: SQVTM, ANQGSEA. The CDR3 spans 15 residues. V was clipped by 6 bases and J by 1 base, with 18 bases between them. As DNA, the CDR3 is TGCAGCGTGAGGGTGACAGGATCCCCGAACACTGAAGCTTTCTTT. It encodes CSVRVTGSPNTEAFF.

This sequence joins TRBV2 and TRBJ1-2; 8 bases are shared with TRBD1. Germline CDR1 is SNHLY and CDR2 is FYNNEI. The V segment lost 6 bases and the J segment 2 bases; nucleotides outside the gene matches: 8. The CDR3 extends over 15 amino acids. The CDR3 loop is CASRTRTGNNYGYTF. DNA of the CDR3: TGTGCCAGCAGGACTCGGACAGGGAACAACTATGGCTACACCTTC.

CDR3 amino acids: CASSTGGREQFF. CDR3 DNA sequence: TGTGCCAGCAGTACCGGGGGCCGGGAGCAGTTCTTC. The chain uses TRBV2 and TRBJ2-1; D assignment may be TRBD1 or TRBD2 (6 bases each). CDR3 size: 12 residues. Germline CDR1 and CDR2: SNHLY and FYNNEI. Between the trimmed V and J ends, which lost 5 bases and 10 bases, there was a span of 12 bases.

The chain is built from TRBV29-1 and TRBJ2-7, with D perhaps matching TRBD1 or TRBD2 (5 bases each). Trimming took off 7 bases at V and 3 bases at J, with 10 bases between the two ends. Germline V gene sequence: CDR1 SQVTM, CDR2 ANQGSEA. The CDR3 extends over 11 amino acids. CDR3: CSARDGYEQYF. DNA of the CDR3: TGCAGCGCAAGGGACGGCTACGAGCAGTACTTC.

The chain couples TRBV11-2 to TRBJ2-4; the D gene is possibly TRBD2 (6 bases). The germline CDR1 and CDR2 sequences are SGHAT and FQNNGV. This CDR3 is 16 amino acids long. V lost 5 bases, J lost 0 bases, and 14 bases lay in between. The CDR3 loop reads CASSPRERVAKNIQYF. The CDR3 bases are TGTGCCAGCAGCCCGCGCGAGCGGGTAGCCAAAAACATTCAGTACTTC.

The chain uses TRBV5-1 and TRBJ2-2; weak D call: TRBD1 (6 bases). This CDR3 contains 14 residues. CDR1 SGHRS and CDR2 YFSETQ come from the germline V gene. The V end lost 3 bases, the J end lost 5 bases, and 11 bases lay between the germline ends. The CDR3 is CASSSGQGTGELFF. DNA for the CDR3: TGCGCCAGCAGCTCGGGCCAGGGGACCGGGGAGCTGTTTTTT.

CDR3 protein: CASSPDRADGYTF. CDR3 bases: TGTGCCAGCAGCCCCGACAGGGCTGATGGCTACACCTTC. V usage is TRBV7-9 and J usage is TRBJ1-2; TRBD1 matches at 7 bases. This CDR3 comprises 13 residues. Germline loops: CDR1 SEHNR, CDR2 FQNEAQ (reference sequence). Unmatched junction bases numbered 6, after V lost 5 bases and J lost 6 bases.

The sample holds a few counts of this clone. This sample also contains other DNA sequences that code for the same CDR3. V is TRBV14 and J is TRBJ1-4; D not certain. The length of the CDR3 is 12 residues. Germline values: CDR1 SGHDN, CDR2 FVKESK. The ends were cut back, 1 base at V and 8 bases at J, with 5 bases in the middle. This CDR3 reads CASSQGREKLFF. The CDR3 bases are TGTGCCAGCAGCCAAGGACGCGAAAAACTGTTTTTT.

The J gene is TRBJ1-4, the V gene TRBV29-1; a weak D match, TRBD1 (5 bases). This CDR3 has 12 residues. CDR1 and CDR2 (germline): SQVTM, ANQGSEA. Trimming removed 2 bases from V and 10 bases from J, with 11 bases in between. CDR3 amino acids: CSVENGGGKLFF. The DNA of the CDR3 is TGCAGCGTTGAAAATGGGGGGGGAAAACTGTTTTTT.